Sequencing of this T cell receptor (beta chain) was carried out in a study of OX40 agonist ivuxolimab in advanced cancers. At the level of the study: An agonistic anti-OX40 (CD134) antibody, ivuxolimab, was used to treat the patients. General observations from the study: Partial responders treated at 0.1-3.0 mg/kg exhibited clonal expansion among the lowest measured. Low normalized T-cell clonal expansion was also seen in some nonresponders. Expanded peripheral T cell antigen specificity was not determined.

TCRdb's table, derived via immunoSEQ multiplex PCR, lists solely in-frame clones and lacks some. The table has more than 60,000 clones, approximately 84% seen once. V was shortened by 7 bases and J by 1 base, with 10 bases between the two germline ends. Germline CDR1 reads SQVTM; CDR2 reads ANQGSEA. This CDR3 is 12 amino acids long. A remark on this clone: Antigen: not known.

The material sequenced was CD4+ or CD8+ T cells sorted from blood, taken in a trial of the OX40 agonist ivuxolimab. This clonotype was obtained from an adult with an advanced solid tumor such as melanoma, head and neck, liver or kidney cancer. The chain combines TRBV29-1 with TRBJ1-1; D perhaps matches TRBD1 (6 bases). CDR3 sequence: CSAGQTNTEAFF. The CDR3 coding sequence is TGCAGCGCAGGACAGACGAACACTGAAGCTTTCTTT.